This note documents a single TCR beta chain sequence. Its target is unknown. The data are from a study of OX40 agonist ivuxolimab in advanced cancers. TCRdb's table, derived via immunoSEQ multiplex PCR, lists solely in-frame clones and lacks some. The table shows 60,000 to 100,000 clones, with less than 95% occurring only once. Findings and limits, study-wide: With doses of 0.1-3.0 mg/kg, partial responders showed among the lowest clonal expansion.

Autoimmune disease history or systemic immunosuppression meant exclusion. Sampling of blood occurred at baseline, cycle 4 day 1, and cycle 7 day 1. V was pared by 0 bases and J by 5 bases, with 16 bases between. From germline, CDR1 is SNHLY and CDR2 FYNNEI. The CDR3 totals 16 residues. The clonotype comes from an adult with an advanced solid tumor such as melanoma, head and neck, liver or kidney cancer. The sample consisted of CD4+ or CD8+ T cells sorted from blood, taken in a trial of the OX40 agonist ivuxolimab. The chain joins TRBV2 to TRBJ2-5; a possible D gene is TRBD2 (5 bases). The chain's CDR3 is CASSEALRGREETQYF. Here the CDR3 DNA reads TGTGCCAGCAGTGAAGCGCTGAGAGGGCGCGAGGAGACCCAGTACTTC.